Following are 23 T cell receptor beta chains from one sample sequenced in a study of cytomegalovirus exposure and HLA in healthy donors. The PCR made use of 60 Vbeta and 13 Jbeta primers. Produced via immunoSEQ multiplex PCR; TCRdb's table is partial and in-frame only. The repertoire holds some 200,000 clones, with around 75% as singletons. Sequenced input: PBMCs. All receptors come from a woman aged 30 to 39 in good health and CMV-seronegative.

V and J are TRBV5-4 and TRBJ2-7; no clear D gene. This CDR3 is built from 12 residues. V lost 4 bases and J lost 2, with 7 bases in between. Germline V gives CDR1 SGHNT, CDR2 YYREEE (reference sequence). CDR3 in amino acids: CASSPRPYEQYF. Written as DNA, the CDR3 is TGTGCCAGCAGCCCCAGGCCCTACGAGCAGTACTTC.

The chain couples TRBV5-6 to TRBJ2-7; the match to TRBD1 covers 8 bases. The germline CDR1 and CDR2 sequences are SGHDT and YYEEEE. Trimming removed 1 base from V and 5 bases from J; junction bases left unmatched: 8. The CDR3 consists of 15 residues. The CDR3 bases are TGTGCCAGCAGCTTGTGGTGGACAGGGCGCCACGAGCAGTACTTC. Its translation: CASSLWWTGRHEQYF. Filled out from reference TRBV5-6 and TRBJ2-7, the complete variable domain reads DAGVTQSPTHLIKTRGQQVTLRCSPKSGHDTVSWYQQALGQGPQFIFQYYEEEERQRGNFPDRFSGHQFPNYSSELNVNALLLGDSALYLCASSLWWTGRHEQYFGPGTRLTVT.

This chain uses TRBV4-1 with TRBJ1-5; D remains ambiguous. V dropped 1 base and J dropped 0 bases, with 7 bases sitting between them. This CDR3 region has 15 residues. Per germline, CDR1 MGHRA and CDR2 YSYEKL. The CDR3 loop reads CASSQGQFSNQPQHF. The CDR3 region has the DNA TGCGCCAGCAGCCAAGGGCAGTTTAGCAATCAGCCCCAGCATTTT.

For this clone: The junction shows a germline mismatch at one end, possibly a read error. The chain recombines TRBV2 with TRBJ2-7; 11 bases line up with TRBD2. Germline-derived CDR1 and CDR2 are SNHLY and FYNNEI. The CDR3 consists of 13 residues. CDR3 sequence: CASSQATSGDEYF. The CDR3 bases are TGTGCCAGCAGTCAAGCGACTAGCGGGGATGAGTACTTC.

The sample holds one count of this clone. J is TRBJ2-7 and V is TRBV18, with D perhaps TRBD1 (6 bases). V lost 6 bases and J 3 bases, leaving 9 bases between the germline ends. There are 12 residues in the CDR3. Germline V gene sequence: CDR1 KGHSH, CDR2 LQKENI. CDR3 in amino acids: CASSGQGYEQYF. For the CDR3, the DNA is TGTGCCAGCTCGGGACAAGGCTACGAGCAGTACTTC.

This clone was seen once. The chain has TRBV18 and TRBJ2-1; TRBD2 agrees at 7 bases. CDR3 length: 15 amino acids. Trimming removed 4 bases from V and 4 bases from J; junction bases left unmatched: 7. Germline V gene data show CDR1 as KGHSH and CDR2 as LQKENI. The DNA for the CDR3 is TGTGCCAGCTCACGGGGTGCGGGAGCGTACAATGAGCAGTTCTTC. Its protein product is CASSRGAGAYNEQFF.

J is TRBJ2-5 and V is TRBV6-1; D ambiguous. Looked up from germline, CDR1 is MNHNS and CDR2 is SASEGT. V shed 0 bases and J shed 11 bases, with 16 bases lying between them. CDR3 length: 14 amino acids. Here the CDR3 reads CASSEATFGSLQYF. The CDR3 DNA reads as TGTGCCAGCAGTGAAGCAACTTTCGGGTCTCTGCAGTACTTC.

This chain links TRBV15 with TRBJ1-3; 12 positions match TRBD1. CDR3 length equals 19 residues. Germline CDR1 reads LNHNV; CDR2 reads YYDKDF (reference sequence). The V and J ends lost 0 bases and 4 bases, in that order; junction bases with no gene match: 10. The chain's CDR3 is CATSRDLGDRGQWGNTIYF. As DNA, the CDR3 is TGTGCCACCAGCAGAGATCTCGGGGACAGGGGGCAATGGGGAAACACCATATATTTT.

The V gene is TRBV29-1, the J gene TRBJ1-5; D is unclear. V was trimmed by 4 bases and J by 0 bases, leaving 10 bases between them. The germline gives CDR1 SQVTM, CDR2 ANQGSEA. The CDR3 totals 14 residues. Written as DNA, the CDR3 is TGCAGCGTTGGTACAGCGGGTAGCAATCAGCCCCAGCATTTT. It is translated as CSVGTAGSNQPQHF. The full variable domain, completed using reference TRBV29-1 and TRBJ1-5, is SAVISQKPSRDICQRGTSLTIQCQVDSQVTMMFWYRQQPGQSLTLIATANQGSEATYESGFVIDKFPISRPNLTFSTLTVSNMSPEDSSIYLCSVGTAGSNQPQHFGDGTRLSIL.

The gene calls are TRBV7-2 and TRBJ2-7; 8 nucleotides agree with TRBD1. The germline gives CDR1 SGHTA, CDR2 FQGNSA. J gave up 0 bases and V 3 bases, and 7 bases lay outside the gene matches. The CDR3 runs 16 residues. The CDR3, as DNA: TGTGCCAGCAGCTTTTCTGACAGGGGCGGCTCCTACGAGCAGTACTTC. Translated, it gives CASSFSDRGGSYEQYF.

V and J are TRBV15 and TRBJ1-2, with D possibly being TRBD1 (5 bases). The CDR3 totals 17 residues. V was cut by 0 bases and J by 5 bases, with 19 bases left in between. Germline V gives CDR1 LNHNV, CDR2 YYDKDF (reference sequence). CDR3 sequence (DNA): TGTGCCACCAGCAGAGATATTGGACATGGGATGGATTATGGCTACACCTTC. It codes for CATSRDIGHGMDYGYTF.

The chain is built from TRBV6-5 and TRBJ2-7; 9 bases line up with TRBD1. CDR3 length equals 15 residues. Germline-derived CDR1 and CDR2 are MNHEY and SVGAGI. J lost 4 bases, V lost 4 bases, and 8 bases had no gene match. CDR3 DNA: TGTGCCAGCAGTTTACAGGGGGCGCGGGGATACGAGCAGTACTTC. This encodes CASSLQGARGYEQYF.

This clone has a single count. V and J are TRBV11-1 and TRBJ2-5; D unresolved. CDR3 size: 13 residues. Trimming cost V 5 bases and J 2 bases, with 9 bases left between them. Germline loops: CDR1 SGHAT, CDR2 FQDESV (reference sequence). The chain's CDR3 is CASSGMTQETQYF. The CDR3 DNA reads TGTGCCAGCAGCGGCATGACTCAAGAGACCCAGTACTTC.

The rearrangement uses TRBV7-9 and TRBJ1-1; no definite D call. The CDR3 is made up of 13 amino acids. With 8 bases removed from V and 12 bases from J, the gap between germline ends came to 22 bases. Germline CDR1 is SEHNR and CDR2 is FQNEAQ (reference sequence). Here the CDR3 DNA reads TGTGCCAGCGGCCAGCTTCCCGTGCTCGGGACTTTCTTT. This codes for CASGQLPVLGTFF.

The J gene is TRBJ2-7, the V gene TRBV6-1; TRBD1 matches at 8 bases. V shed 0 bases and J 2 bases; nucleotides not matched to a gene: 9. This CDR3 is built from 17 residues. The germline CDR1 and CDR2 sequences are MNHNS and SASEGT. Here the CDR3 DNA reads TGTGCCAGCAGTGAAGCGGGGGTCTGGACAGGGCCCTACGAGCAGTACTTC. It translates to CASSEAGVWTGPYEQYF.

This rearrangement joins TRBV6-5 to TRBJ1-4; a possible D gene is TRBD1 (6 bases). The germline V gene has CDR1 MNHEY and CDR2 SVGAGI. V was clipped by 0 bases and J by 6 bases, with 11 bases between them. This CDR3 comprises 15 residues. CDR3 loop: CASSYSSGVDEKLFF. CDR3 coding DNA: TGTGCCAGCAGTTACTCGTCAGGGGTGGATGAAAAACTGTTTTTT.

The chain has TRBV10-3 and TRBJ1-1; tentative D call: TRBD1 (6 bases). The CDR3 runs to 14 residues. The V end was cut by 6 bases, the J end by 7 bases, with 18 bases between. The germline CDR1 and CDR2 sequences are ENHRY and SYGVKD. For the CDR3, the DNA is TGTGCCATCAGAGCGGGGGCAGGTAGGGGTGAAGCTTTCTTT. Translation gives CAIRAGAGRGEAFF.

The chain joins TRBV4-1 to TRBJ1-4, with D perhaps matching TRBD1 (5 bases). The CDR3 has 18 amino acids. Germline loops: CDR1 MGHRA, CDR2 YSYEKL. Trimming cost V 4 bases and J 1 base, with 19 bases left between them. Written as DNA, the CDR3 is TGCGCCAGCAGCCCCGACCAGGGAGGGCGGAAAACTAATGAAAAACTGTTTTTT. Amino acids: CASSPDQGGRKTNEKLFF.

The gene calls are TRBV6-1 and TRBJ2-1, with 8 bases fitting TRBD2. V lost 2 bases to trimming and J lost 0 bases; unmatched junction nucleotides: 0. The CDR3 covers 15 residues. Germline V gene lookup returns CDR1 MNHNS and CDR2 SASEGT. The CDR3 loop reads CASSELAGSYNEQFF. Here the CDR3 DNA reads TGTGCCAGCAGTGAACTAGCGGGCTCCTACAATGAGCAGTTCTTC.

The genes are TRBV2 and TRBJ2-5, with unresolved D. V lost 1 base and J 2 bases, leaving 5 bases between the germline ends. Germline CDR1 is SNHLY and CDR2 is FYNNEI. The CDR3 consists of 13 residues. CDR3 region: CASSEVRQETQYF. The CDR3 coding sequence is TGTGCCAGCAGTGAAGTGCGGCAAGAGACCCAGTACTTC.

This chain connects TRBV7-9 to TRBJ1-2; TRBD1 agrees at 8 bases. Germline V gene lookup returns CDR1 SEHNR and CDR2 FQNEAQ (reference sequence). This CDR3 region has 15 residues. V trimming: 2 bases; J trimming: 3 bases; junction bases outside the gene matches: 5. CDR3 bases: TGTGCCAGCAGCTTATTGACAGGGGACTACTATGGCTACACCTTC. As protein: CASSLLTGDYYGYTF.

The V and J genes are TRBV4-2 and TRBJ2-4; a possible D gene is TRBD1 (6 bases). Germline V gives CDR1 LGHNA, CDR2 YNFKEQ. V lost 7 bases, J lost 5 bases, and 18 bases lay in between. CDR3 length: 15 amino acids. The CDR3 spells CASNPGDTAQNIQYF. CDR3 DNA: TGTGCCAGCAACCCCGGGGACACCGCCCAAAACATTCAGTACTTC.

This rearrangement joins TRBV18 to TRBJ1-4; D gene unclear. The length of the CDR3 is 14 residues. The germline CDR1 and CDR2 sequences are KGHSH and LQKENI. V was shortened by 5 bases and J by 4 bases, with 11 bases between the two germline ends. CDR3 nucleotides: TGTGCCAGCTCATATGGAGGGCTTAATGAAAAACTGTTTTTT. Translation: CASSYGGLNEKLFF.